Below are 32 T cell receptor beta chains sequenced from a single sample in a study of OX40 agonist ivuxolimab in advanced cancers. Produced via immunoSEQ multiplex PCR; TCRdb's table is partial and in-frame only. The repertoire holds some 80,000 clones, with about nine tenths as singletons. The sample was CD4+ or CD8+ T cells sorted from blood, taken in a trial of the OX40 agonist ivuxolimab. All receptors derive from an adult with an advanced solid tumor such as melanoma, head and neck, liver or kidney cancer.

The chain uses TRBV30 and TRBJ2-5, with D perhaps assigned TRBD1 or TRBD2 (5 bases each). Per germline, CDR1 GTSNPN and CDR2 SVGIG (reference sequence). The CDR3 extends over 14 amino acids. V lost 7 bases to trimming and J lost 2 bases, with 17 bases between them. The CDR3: CASLDEGRQETQYF. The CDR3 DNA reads TGTGCCTCCTTGGACGAGGGGCGGCAAGAGACCCAGTACTTC.

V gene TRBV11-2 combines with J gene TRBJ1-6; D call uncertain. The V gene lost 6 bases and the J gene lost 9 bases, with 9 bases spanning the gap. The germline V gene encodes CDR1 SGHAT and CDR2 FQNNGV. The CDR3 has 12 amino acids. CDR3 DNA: TGTGCCAGCAGGAAAGAGTCTTCACCCCTCCACTTT. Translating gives CASRKESSPLHF. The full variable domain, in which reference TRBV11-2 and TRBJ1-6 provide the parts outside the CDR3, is EAGVAQSPRYKIIEKRQSVAFWCNPISGHATLYWYQQILGQGPKLLIQFQNNGVVDDSQLPKDRFSAERLKGVDSTLKIQPAKLEDSAVYLCASRKESSPLHFGNGTRLTVT.

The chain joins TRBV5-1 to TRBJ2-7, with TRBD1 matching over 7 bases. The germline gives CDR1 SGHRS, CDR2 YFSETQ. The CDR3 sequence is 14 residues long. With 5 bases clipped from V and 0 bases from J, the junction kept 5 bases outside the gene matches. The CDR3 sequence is CASRLTGTSYEQYF. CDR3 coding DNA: TGCGCCAGCAGACTGACAGGGACCTCCTACGAGCAGTACTTC.

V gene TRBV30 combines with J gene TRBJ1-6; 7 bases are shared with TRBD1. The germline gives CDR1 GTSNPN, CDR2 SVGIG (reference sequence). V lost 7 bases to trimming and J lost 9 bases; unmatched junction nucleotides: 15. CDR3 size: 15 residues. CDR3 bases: TGTGCCTTCCAATTGGCGCCCAGGGGGACTTCACCCCTCCACTTT. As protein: CAFQLAPRGTSPLHF.

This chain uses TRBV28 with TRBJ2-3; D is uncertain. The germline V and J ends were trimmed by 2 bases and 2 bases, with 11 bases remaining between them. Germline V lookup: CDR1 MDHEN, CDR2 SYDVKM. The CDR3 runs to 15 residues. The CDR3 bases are TGTGCCAGCAGTTTACGGCCTCCCTCCACAGATACGCAGTATTTT. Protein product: CASSLRPPSTDTQYF.

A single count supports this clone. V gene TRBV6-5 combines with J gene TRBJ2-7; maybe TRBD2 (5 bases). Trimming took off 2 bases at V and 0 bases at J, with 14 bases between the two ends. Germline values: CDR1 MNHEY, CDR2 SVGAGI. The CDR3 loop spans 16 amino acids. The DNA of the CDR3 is TGTGCCAGCAGTTACGTCAGGACTTACAGCTCCTACGAGCAGTACTTC. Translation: CASSYVRTYSSYEQYF.

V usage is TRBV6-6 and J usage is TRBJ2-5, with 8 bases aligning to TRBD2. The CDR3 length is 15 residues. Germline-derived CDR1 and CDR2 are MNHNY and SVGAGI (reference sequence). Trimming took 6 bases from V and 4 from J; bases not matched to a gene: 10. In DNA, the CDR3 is TGTGCCAGCAGCCGCCCAGCCGGGAGGGGAGAGACCCAGTACTTC. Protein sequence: CASSRPAGRGETQYF.

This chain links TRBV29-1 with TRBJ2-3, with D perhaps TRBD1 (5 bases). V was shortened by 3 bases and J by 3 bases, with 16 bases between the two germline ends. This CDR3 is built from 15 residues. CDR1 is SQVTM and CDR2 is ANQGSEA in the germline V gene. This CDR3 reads CSVESPQGLTDTQYF. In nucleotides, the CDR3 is TGCAGCGTTGAGAGCCCCCAGGGCTTGACAGATACGCAGTATTTT.

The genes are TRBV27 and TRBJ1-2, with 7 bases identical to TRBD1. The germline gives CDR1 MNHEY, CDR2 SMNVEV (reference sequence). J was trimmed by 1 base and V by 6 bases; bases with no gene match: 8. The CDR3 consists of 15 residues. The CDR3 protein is CASSQQGTHNYGYTF. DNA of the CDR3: TGTGCCAGCAGCCAACAGGGGACGCATAACTATGGCTACACCTTC.

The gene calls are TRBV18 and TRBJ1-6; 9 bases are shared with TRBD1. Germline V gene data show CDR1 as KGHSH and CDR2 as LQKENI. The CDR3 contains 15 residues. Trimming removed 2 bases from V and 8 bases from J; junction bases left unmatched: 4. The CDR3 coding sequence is TGTGCCAGCTCACCAACAGGGGGCAGACATTCACCCCTCCACTTT. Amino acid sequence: CASSPTGGRHSPLHF.

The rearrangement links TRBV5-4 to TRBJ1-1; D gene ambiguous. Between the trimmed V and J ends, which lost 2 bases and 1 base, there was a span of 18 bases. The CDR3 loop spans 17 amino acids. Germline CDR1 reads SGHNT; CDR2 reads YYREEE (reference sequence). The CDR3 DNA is TGTGCCAGCAGCTTCGGGCCACTTAATTCGGCGAACACTGAAGCTTTCTTT. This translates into CASSFGPLNSANTEAFF.

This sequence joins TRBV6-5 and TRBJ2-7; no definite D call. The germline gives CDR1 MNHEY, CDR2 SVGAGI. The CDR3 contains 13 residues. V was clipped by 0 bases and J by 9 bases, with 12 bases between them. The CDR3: CASSYSRPLGQYF. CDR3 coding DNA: TGTGCCAGCAGTTACTCGAGACCGCTCGGGCAGTACTTC.

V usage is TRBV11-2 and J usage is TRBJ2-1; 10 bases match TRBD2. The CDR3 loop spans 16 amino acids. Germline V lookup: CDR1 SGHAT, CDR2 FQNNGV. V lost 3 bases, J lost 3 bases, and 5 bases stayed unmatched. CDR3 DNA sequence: TGTGCCAGCAGCTTCCCTAGCGGGGGTGTCTACAATGAGCAGTTCTTC. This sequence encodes CASSFPSGGVYNEQFF.

As DNA, the CDR3 is TGCAGTGCAAGTACGGGCTATGGCTACACCTTC. This translates into CSASTGYGYTF. This chain joins TRBV20-1 and TRBJ1-2; D gene unclear. CDR1 and CDR2 from the germline V gene are DFQATT and SNEGSKA (reference sequence). V gave up 6 bases and J gave up 4 bases, with 9 bases separating them. This CDR3 comprises 11 residues.

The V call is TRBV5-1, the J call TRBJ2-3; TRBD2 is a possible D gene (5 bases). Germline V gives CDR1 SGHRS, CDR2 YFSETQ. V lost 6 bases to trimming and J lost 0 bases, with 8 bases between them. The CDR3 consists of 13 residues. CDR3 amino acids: CASTGFSTDTQYF. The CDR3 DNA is TGCGCCAGCACGGGATTTAGCACAGATACGCAGTATTTT.

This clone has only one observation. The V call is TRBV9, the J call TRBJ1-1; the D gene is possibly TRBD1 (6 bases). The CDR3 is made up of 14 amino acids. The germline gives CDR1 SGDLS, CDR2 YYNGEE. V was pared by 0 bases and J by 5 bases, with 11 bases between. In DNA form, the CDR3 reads TGTGCCAGCAGCGTAGATCAGGGGCGGACTGAAGCTTTCTTT. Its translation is CASSVDQGRTEAFF. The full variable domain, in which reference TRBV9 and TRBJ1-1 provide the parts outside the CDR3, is DSGVTQTPKHLITATGQRVTLRCSPRSGDLSVYWYQQSLDQGLQFLIQYYNGEERAKGNILERFSAQQFPDLHSELNLSSLELGDSALYFCASSVDQGRTEAFFGQGTRLTVV.

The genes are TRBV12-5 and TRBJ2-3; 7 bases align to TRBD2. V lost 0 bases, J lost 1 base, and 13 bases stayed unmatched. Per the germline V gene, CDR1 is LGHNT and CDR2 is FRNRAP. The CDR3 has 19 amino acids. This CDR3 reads CASGLVAPRDYYRTDTQYF. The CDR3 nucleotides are TGTGCTAGTGGTTTGGTCGCTCCTAGGGACTACTACCGCACAGATACGCAGTATTTT.

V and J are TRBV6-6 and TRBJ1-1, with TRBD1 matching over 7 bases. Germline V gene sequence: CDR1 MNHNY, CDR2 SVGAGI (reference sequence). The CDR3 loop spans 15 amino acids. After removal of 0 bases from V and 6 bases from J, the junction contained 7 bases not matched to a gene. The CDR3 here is CASSYSRDSGSEAFF. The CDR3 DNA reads TGTGCCAGCAGTTACTCCCGGGACAGTGGATCTGAAGCTTTCTTT.

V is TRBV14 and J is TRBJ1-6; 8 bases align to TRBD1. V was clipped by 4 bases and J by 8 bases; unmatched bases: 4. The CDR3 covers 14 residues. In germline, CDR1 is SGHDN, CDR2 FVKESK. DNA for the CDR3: TGTGCCAGCAGCCCCCGGACAGGGCATTCACCCCTCCACTTT. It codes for CASSPRTGHSPLHF.

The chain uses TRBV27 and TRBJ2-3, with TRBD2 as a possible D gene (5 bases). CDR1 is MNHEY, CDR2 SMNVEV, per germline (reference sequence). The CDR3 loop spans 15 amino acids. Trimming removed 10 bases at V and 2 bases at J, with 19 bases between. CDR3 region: CATGLWGRNTDTQYF. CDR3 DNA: TGTGCCACGGGGTTATGGGGAAGGAACACAGATACGCAGTATTTT.

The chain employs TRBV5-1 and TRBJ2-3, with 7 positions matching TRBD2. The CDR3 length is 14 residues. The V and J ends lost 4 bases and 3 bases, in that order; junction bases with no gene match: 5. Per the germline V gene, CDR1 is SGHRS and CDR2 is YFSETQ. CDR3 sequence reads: CASSQARGTDTQYF. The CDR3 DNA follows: TGCGCCAGCAGCCAGGCGCGGGGGACAGATACGCAGTATTTT. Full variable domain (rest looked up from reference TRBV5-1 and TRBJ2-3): KAGVTQTPRYLIKTRGQQVTLSCSPISGHRSVSWYQQTPGQGLQFLFEYFSETQRNKGNFPGRFSGRQFSNSRSEMNVSTLELGDSALYLCASSQARGTDTQYFGPGTRLTVL.

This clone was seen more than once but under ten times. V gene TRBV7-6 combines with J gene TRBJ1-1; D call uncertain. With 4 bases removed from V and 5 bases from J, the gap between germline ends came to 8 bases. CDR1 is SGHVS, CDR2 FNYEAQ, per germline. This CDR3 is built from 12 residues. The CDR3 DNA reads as TGTGCCAGCAGCTCTGGGAGAACTGAAGCTTTCTTT. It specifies CASSSGRTEAFF.

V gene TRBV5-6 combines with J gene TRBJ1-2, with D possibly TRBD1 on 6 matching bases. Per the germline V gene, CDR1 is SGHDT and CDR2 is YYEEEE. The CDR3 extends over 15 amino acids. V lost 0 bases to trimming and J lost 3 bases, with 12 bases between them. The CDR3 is CASSLVGAGDYGYTF. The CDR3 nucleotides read TGTGCCAGCAGCTTGGTGGGGGCTGGAGACTATGGCTACACCTTC. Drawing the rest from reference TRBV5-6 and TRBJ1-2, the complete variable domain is DAGVTQSPTHLIKTRGQQVTLRCSPKSGHDTVSWYQQALGQGPQFIFQYYEEEERQRGNFPDRFSGHQFPNYSSELNVNALLLGDSALYLCASSLVGAGDYGYTFGSGTRLTVV.

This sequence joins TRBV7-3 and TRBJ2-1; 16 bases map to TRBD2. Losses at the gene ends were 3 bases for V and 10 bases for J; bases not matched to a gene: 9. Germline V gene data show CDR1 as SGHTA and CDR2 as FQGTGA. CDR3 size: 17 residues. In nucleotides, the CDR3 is TGTGCCAGCAGCTTCGGGGCCACGGGACTAGCGGGAGGGGAGCAGTTCTTC. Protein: CASSFGATGLAGGEQFF.

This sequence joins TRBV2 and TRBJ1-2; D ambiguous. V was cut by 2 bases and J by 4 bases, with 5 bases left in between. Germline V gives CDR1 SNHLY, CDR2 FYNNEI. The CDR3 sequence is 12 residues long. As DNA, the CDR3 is TGTGCCAGCAGTGAAATAGGCTATGGCTACACCTTC. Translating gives CASSEIGYGYTF.

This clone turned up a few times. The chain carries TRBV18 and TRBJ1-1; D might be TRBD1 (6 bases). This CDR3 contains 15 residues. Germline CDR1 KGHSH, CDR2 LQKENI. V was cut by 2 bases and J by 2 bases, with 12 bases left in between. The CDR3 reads CASSPFGTTNTEAFF. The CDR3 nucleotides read TGTGCCAGCTCACCATTCGGGACAACCAACACTGAAGCTTTCTTT.

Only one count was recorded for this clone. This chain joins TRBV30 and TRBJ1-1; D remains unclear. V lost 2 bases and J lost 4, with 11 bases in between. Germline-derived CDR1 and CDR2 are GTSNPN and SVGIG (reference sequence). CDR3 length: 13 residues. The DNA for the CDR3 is TGTGCCTGGAGTCTTGGATCGGGCACTGAAGCTTTCTTT. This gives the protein CAWSLGSGTEAFF. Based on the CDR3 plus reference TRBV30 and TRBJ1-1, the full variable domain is SQTIHQWPATLVQPVGSPLSLECTVEGTSNPNLYWYRQAAGRGLQLLFYSVGIGQISSEVPQNLSASRPQDRQFILSSKKLLLSDSGFYLCAWSLGSGTEAFFGQGTRLTVV.

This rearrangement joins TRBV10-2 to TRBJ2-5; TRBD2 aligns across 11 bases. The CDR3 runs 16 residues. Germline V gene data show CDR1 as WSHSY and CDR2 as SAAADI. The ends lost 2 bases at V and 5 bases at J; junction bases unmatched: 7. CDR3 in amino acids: CASSEEISGGEETQYF. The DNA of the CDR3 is TGCGCCAGCAGTGAGGAAATTAGCGGGGGGGAGGAGACCCAGTACTTC.

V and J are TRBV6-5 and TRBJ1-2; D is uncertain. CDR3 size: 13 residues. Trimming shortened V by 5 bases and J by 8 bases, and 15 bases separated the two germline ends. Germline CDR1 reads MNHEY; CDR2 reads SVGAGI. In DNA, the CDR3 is TGTGCCAGCAGTCCGTCGACGGACCGGGGCTACACCTTC. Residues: CASSPSTDRGYTF.

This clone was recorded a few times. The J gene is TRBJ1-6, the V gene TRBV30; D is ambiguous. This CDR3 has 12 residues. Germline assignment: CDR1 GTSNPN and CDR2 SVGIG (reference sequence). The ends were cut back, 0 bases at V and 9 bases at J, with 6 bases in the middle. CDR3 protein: CAWSVARSPLHF. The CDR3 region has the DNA TGTGCCTGGAGTGTCGCCCGTTCACCCCTCCACTTT.

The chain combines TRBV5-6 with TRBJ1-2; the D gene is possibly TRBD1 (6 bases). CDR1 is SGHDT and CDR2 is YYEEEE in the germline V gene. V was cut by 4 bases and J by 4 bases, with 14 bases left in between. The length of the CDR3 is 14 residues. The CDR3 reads CASSRDTLGYGYTF. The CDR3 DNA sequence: TGTGCCAGCAGCCGGGACACCCTGGGCTATGGCTACACCTTC.

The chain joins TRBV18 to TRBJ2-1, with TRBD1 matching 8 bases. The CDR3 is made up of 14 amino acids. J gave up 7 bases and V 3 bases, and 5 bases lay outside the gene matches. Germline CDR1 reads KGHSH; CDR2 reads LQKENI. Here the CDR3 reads CASSPGDRFNEQFF. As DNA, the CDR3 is TGTGCCAGCTCACCGGGGGACAGGTTTAATGAGCAGTTCTTC.